This entry lists 8 T cell receptor beta chains sequenced from one sample in a study of technical replicates of blood from several donors. Assay: immunoSEQ multiplex PCR; the TCRdb copy retains only in-frame clones and omits some. The sample has fewer than 80,000 clones; 80% to 90% are singletons. Sequencing was performed on PBMCs. The receptors shown here come from a human donor in good health. Some clones in this sample may be carry-over from other donors' samples.

The chain links TRBV4-3 to TRBJ2-7; TRBD2 aligns across 8 bases. The CDR3 runs to 14 residues. CDR1 is LGHNA, CDR2 YSLEER, per germline. Unmatched junction bases numbered 4, after V lost 4 bases and J lost 2 bases. CDR3 in amino acids: CASSPFGGAYEQYF. CDR3 sequence (DNA): TGCGCCAGCAGCCCCTTCGGGGGGGCCTACGAGCAGTACTTC.

The chain carries TRBV7-2 and TRBJ1-1, with TRBD1 as a possible D gene (6 bases). Trimming cost V 5 bases and J 2 bases, with 12 bases left between them. The CDR3 is made up of 14 amino acids. Germline V CDR1 and CDR2: SGHTA, FQGNSA. The CDR3: CASSTYRVNTEAFF. Written as DNA, the CDR3 is TGTGCCAGCAGCACCTACAGGGTTAACACTGAAGCTTTCTTT.

J is TRBJ2-1 and V is TRBV7-9; D is possibly TRBD2 (6 bases). The CDR3 extends over 15 amino acids. Germline V lookup: CDR1 SEHNR, CDR2 FQNEAQ (reference sequence). V lost 5 bases to trimming and J lost 5 bases, with 16 bases between them. The CDR3 coding sequence is TGTGCCAGCAGCCCGGGACTGCCCCGGGACAATGAGCAGTTCTTC. It codes for CASSPGLPRDNEQFF.

V usage is TRBV4-3 and J usage is TRBJ1-3; a possible D gene is TRBD1 (5 bases). The V gene's germline CDR1 is LGHNA and CDR2 YSLEER. The length of the CDR3 is 18 residues. The V gene lost 0 bases and the J gene lost 0 bases, with 15 bases spanning the gap. The CDR3 region is CASSQDWGGGSSGNTIYF. Written as DNA, the CDR3 is TGCGCCAGCAGCCAAGATTGGGGCGGGGGAAGCTCTGGAAACACCATATATTTT.

This chain connects TRBV4-1 to TRBJ2-1; the match to TRBD1 covers 7 bases. The CDR3 runs 18 residues. The J segment lost 5 bases and the V segment lost 3 bases, leaving 16 bases of the junction unmatched. Per the germline V gene, CDR1 is MGHRA and CDR2 is YSYEKL. The chain's CDR3 is CASSHPSIGDRQHNEQFF. The CDR3 DNA reads TGCGCCAGCAGCCACCCCAGCATTGGGGACAGACAACACAATGAGCAGTTCTTC.

V is TRBV7-3 and J is TRBJ2-3; 11 bases map to TRBD2. This CDR3 region has 17 residues. Losses at the gene ends were 0 bases for V and 3 bases for J; bases not matched to a gene: 5. The germline gives CDR1 SGHTA, CDR2 FQGTGA. This CDR3 is CASSLTATSGETDTQYF. The CDR3 DNA sequence: TGTGCCAGCAGCTTAACGGCGACTAGCGGGGAGACAGATACGCAGTATTTT.

V gene TRBV6-6 combines with J gene TRBJ2-7; tentative D call: TRBD2 (6 bases). The V end was cut by 0 bases, the J end by 3 bases, with 15 bases between. Germline CDR1 and CDR2: MNHNY and SVGAGI (reference sequence). The CDR3 is 16 residues long. The CDR3 loop reads CASSYSSVRGNYEQYF. In DNA, the CDR3 is TGTGCCAGCAGTTACTCGAGTGTGCGGGGCAACTACGAGCAGTACTTC.

The chain has TRBV4-1 and TRBJ1-4; the D gene is possibly TRBD1 (6 bases). Trimming removed 4 bases at V and 5 bases at J, with 11 bases between. In germline, CDR1 is MGHRA, CDR2 YSYEKL. The CDR3 covers 14 residues. The CDR3 DNA reads TGCGCCAGCAGCCGGCCGGACAGAAATGAAAAACTGTTTTTT. It encodes CASSRPDRNEKLFF.